This TCR beta chain was sequenced for a study of cytomegalovirus exposure and HLA in healthy donors. Study observations and caveats: More than 15,000 TCR beta sequences were associated with HLA alleles at 0.05 false discovery rate in a later analysis.

Concerning this clone itself: Its antigen is not known.

This CDR3 comprises 15 residues. V dropped 4 bases and J dropped 0 bases, with 10 bases sitting between them. The PCR made use of 60 Vbeta and 13 Jbeta primers. Profiled with immunoSEQ multiplex PCR; TCRdb holds only in-frame clones, not every one. The sample consists of about 200,000 clones, around 78% of them appearing once. Sequenced material: PBMCs. The chain has TRBV23-1 and TRBJ1-3; D remains unclear. Being an ORF, TRBV23-1 has a function that is uncertain. The receptor comes from a man younger than 45 in good health and CMV-seronegative. The DNA of the CDR3 is TGCGCCAGCAGTCCAACCGGGTTCTCTGGAAACACCATATATTTT. This translates into CASSPTGFSGNTIYF.